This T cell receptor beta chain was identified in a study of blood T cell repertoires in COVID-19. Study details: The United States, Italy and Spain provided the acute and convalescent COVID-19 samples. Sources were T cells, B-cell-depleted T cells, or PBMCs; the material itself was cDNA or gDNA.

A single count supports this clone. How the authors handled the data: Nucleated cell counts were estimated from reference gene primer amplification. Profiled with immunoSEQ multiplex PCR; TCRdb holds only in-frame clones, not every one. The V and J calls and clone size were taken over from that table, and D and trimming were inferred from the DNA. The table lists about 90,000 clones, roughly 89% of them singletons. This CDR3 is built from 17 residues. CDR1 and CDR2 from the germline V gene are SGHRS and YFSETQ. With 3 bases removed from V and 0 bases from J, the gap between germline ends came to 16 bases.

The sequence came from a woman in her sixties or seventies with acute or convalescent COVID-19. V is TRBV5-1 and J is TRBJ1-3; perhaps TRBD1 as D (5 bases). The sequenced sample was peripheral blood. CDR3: CASSSGQAWTSGNTIYF. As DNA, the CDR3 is TGCGCCAGCAGCTCCGGACAAGCCTGGACCTCTGGAAACACCATATATTTT.